Described below is a single T cell receptor (beta chain) sequence and its context. The target antigen is unknown. The CDR3 consists of 14 residues. Germline V gene data show CDR1 as LGHNA and CDR2 as YNFKEQ. V was pared by 4 bases and J by 8 bases, with 10 bases of the junction left unmatched. The data belong to a study of cytomegalovirus exposure and HLA in healthy donors. Researchers ran the PCR with 60 Vbeta and 13 Jbeta primers. Original data processing: A later analysis tallied approximately 78 million unique TCR beta chains, 9 million to 12 million of them shared. Repertoires were generated with immunoSEQ multiplex PCR, while TCRdb's copy carries only in-frame clones and drops some. Clonal size and the V and J genes are those of that table, whereas D and trimming came from the DNA. The sample lists more than 110,000 clones; 60% to 80% were seen once. Findings of the study overall: The listing of 150 to 200 TCR beta chains classed them as cytomegalovirus-associated.

The V and J genes are TRBV4-2 and TRBJ1-1; 7 bases match TRBD1. Sequencing was carried out using PBMCs. The clonotype was recovered from a young woman in good health and CMV-seronegative. The CDR3 region is CASSPNLGTEEAFF. Written as DNA, the CDR3 is TGTGCCAGCAGCCCTAACTTAGGGACAGAGGAAGCTTTCTTT.